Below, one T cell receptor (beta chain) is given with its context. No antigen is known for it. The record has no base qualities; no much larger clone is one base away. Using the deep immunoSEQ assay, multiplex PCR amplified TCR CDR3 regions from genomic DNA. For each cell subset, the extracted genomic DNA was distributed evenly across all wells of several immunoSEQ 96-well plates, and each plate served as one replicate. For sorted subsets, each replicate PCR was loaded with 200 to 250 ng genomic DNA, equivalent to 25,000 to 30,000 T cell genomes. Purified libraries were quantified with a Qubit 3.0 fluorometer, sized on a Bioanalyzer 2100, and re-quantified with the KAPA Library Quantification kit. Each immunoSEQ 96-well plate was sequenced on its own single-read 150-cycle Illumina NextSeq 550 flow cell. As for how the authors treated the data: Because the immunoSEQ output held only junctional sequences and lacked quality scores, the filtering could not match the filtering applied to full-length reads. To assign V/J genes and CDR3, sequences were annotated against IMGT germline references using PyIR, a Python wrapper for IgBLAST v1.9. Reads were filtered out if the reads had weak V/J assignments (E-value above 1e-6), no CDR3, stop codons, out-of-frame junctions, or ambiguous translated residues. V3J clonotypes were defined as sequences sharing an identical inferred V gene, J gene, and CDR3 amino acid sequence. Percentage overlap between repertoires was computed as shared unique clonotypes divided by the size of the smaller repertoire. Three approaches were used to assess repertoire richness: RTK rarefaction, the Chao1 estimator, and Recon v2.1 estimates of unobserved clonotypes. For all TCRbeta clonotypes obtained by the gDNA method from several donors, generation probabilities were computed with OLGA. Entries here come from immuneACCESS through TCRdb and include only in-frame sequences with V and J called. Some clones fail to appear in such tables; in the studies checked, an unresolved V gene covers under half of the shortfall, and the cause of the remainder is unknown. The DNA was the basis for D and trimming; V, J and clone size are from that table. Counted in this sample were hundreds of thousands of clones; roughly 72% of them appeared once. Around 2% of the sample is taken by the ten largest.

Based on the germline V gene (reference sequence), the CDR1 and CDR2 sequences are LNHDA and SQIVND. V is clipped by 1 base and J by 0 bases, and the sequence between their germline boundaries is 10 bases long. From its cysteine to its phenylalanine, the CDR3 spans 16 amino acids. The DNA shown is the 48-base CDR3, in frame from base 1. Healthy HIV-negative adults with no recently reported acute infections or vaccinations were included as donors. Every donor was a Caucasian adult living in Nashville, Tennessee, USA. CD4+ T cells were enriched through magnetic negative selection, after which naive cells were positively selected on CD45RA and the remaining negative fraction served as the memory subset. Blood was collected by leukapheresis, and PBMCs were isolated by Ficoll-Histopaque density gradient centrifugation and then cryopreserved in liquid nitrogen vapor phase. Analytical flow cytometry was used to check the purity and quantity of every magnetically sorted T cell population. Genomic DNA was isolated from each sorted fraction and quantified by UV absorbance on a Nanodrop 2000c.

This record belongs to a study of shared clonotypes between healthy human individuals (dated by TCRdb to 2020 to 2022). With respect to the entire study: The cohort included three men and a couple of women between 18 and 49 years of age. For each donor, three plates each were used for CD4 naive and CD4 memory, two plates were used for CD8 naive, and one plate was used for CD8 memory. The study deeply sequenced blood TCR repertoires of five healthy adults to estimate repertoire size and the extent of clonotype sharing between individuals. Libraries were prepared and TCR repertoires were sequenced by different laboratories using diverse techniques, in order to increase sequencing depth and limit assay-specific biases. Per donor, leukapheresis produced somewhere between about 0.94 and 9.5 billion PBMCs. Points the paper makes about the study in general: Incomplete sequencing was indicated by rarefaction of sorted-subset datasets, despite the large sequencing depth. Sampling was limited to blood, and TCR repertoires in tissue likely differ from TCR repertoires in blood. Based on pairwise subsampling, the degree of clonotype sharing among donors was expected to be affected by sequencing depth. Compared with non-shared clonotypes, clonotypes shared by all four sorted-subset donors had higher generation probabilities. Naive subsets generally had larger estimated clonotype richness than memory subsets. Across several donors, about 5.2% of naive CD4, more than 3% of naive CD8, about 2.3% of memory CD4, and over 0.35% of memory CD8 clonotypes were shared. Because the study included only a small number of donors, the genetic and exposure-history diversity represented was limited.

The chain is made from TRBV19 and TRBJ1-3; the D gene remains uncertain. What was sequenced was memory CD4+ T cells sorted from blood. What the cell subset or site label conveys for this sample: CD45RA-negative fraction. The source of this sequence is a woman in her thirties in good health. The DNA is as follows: TGTGCCAGTAGTATAGTTGCGGGTCGCTCTGGAAACACCATATATTTT. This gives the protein CASSIVAGRSGNTIYF.